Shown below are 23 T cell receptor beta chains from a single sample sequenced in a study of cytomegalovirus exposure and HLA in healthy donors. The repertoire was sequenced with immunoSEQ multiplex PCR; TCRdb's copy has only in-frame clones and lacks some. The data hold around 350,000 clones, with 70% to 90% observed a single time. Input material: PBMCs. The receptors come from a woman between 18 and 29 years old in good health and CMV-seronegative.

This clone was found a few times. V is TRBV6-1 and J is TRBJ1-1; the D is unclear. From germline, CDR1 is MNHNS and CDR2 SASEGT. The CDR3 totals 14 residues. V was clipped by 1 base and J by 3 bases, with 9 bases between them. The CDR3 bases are TGTGCCAGCAGTGAAGGTACGGAGCACACTGAAGCTTTCTTT. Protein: CASSEGTEHTEAFF.

The CDR3 nucleotides read TGCGCCAGCAGCCAAGGAGACAGGGGAGCATACCAAGAGACCCAGTACTTC. Protein product: CASSQGDRGAYQETQYF. J is TRBJ2-5 and V is TRBV4-1; TRBD1 agrees at 8 bases. This CDR3 region has 17 residues. Trimming took 1 base from V and 0 from J; bases not matched to a gene: 7. Germline CDR1 reads MGHRA; CDR2 reads YSYEKL.

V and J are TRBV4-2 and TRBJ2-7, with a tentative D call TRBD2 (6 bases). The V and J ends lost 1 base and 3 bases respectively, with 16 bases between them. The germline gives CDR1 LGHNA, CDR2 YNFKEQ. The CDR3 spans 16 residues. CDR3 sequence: CASSQVSAVGGYEQYF. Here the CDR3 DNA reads TGTGCCAGCAGCCAAGTATCAGCGGTGGGAGGCTACGAGCAGTACTTC.

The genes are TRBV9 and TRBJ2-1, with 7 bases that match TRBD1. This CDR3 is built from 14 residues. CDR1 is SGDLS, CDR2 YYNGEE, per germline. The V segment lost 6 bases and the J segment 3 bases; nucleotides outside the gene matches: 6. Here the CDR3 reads CASNRDSNYNEQFF. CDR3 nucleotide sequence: TGTGCCAGCAACCGGGACAGTAACTACAATGAGCAGTTCTTC.

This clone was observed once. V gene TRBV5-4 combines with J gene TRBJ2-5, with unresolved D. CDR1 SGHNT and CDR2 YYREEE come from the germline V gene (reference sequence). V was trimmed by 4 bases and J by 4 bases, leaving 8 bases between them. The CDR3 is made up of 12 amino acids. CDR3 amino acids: CASSANGETQYF. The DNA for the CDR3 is TGTGCCAGCAGCGCTAATGGAGAGACCCAGTACTTC.

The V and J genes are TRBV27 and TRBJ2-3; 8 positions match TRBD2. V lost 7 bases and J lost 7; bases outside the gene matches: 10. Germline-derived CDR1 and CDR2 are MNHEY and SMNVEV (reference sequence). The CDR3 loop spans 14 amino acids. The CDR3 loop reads CASTLTGGANTQYF. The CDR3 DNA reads TGTGCCAGCACCCTCACGGGAGGGGCGAATACGCAGTATTTT.

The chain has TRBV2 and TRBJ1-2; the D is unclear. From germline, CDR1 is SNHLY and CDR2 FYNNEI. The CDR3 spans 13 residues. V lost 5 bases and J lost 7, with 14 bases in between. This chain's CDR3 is CASSRERAPGYTF. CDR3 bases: TGTGCCAGCAGTCGAGAGAGGGCGCCTGGCTACACCTTC.

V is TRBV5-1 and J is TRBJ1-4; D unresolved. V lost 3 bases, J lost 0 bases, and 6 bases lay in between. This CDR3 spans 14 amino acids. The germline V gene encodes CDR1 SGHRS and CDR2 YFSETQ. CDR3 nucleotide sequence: TGCGCCAGCAGCTACGGGTCAACTAATGAAAAACTGTTTTTT. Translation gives CASSYGSTNEKLFF.

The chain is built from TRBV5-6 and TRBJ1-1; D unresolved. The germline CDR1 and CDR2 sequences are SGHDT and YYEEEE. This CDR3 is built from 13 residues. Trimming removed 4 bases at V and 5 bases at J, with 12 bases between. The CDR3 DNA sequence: TGTGCCAGCAGCCGGGATAGAGGGACTGAAGCTTTCTTT. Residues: CASSRDRGTEAFF.

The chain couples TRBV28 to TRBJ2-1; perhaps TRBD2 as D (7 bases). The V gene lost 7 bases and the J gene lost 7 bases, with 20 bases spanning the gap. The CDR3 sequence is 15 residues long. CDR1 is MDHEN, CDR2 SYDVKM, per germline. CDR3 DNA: TGTGCCAGCAATACCCTGGGGGGGGGCCGGAATGAGCAGTTCTTC. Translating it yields CASNTLGGGRNEQFF.

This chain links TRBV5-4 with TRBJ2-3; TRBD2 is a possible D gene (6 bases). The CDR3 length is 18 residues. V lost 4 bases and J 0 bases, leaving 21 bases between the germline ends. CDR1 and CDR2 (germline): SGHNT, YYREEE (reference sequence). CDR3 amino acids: CASSRSGGRRSSTDTQYF. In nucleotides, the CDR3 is TGTGCCAGCAGCCGAAGTGGGGGGAGAAGGTCTAGCACAGATACGCAGTATTTT.

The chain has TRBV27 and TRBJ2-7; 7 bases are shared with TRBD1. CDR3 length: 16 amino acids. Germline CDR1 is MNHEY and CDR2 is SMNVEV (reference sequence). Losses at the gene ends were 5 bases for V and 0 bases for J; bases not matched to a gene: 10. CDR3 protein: CASSPLLRDSSYEQYF. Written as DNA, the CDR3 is TGTGCCAGCAGTCCTTTACTCCGGGACAGCTCCTACGAGCAGTACTTC.

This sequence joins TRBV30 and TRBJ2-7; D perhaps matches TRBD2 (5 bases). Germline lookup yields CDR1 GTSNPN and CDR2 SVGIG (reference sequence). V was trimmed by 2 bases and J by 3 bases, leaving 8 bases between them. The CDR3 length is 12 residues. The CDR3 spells CAWSPRGYEQYF. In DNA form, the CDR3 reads TGTGCCTGGAGTCCCCGGGGCTACGAGCAGTACTTC. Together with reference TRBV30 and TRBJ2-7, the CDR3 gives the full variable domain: SQTIHQWPATLVQPVGSPLSLECTVEGTSNPNLYWYRQAAGRGLQLLFYSVGIGQISSEVPQNLSASRPQDRQFILSSKKLLLSDSGFYLCAWSPRGYEQYFGPGTRLTVT.

CDR3 coding DNA: TGTGCCAGCCGACTAGCCGGGGAGACCCAGTACTTC. Amino acids: CASRLAGETQYF. The chain couples TRBV19 to TRBJ2-5; TRBD2 matches 7 bases. Germline CDR1 and CDR2: LNHDA and SQIVND (reference sequence). Losses at the gene ends were 9 bases for V and 5 bases for J; bases not matched to a gene: 6. This CDR3 has 12 amino acids.

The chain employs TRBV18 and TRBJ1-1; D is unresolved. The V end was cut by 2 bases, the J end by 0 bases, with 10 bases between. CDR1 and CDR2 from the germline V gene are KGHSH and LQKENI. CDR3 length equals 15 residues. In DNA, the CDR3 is TGTGCCAGCTCACCATCGAGTTTATTGAACACTGAAGCTTTCTTT. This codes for CASSPSSLLNTEAFF.

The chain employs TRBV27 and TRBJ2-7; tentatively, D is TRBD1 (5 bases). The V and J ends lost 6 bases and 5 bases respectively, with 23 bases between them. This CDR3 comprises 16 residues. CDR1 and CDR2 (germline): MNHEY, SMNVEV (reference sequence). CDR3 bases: TGTGCCAGCAGGGGGCTGGTTGTGGGCACCCTCCACGAGCAGTACTTC. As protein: CASRGLVVGTLHEQYF.

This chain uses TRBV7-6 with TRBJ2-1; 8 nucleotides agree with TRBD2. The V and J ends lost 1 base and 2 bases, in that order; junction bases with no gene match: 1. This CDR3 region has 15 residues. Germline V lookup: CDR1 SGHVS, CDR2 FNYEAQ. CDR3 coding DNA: TGTGCCAGCAGCTTAGTTAGCGGGGCCTACAATGAGCAGTTCTTC. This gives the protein CASSLVSGAYNEQFF.

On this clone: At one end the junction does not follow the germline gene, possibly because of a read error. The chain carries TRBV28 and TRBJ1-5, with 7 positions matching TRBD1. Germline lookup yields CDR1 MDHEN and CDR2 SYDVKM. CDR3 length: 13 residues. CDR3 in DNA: TGTGCCAGCAGTCCCCAGAGACAGGGCGGCAGTTTTTTT. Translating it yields CASSPQRQGGSFF.

CDR3 amino acids: CASSWGWTATTQYF. DNA of the CDR3: TGTGCCAGCAGCTGGGGGTGGACAGCCACCACCCAGTACTTC. This chain connects TRBV5-6 to TRBJ2-5; D perhaps matches TRBD1 (6 bases). V was shortened by 3 bases and J by 8 bases, with 17 bases between the two germline ends. Germline CDR1 reads SGHDT; CDR2 reads YYEEEE. This CDR3 spans 14 amino acids.

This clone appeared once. The chain's CDR3 is CASSSSIGRAGNYGYTF. The DNA of the CDR3 is TGCGCCAGCAGCTCCTCCATAGGCCGCGCGGGTAACTATGGCTACACCTTC. The rearrangement uses TRBV5-1 and TRBJ1-2; D unclear. Germline CDR1 is SGHRS and CDR2 is YFSETQ. V was trimmed by 3 bases and J by 1 base, leaving 19 bases between them. The CDR3 covers 17 residues.

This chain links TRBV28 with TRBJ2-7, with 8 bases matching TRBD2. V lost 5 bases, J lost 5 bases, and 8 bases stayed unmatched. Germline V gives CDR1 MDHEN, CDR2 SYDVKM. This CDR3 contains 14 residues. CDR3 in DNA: TGTGCCAGCAGTGGACCGGGAGGGTCGGACGAGCAGTACTTC. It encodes CASSGPGGSDEQYF.

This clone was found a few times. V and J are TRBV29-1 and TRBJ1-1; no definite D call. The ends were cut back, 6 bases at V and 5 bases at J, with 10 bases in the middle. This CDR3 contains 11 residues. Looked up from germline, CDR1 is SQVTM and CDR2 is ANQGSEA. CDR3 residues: CSVGEGTEAFF. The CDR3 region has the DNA TGCAGCGTGGGAGAGGGAACTGAAGCTTTCTTT.

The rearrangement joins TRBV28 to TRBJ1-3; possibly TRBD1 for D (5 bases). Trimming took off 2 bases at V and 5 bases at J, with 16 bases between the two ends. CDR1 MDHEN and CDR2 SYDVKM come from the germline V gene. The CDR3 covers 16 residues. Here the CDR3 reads CASSLVGRGDRNTIYF. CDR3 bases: TGTGCCAGCAGTTTAGTCGGGCGGGGGGATAGAAACACCATATATTTT.